The TCR beta chain under discussion was sequenced for a study of blood T cells in healthy people across ages. The ends were cut back, 4 bases at V and 2 bases at J, with 9 bases in the middle. This CDR3 spans 13 amino acids. Germline V CDR1 and CDR2: SQVTM, ANQGSEA. Primed by a sample-barcoded 5' primer and a J-beta primer mix, a second PCR proceeded for 7 to 11 cycles. Per-sample output comprised a minimum of 2.5 million paired-end reads containing CDR3. MiXCR, run by TCRdb on the 5' RACE reads, gives a single entry per CDR3 protein. The sample shows 1.5 million to 2 million distinct CDR3 sequences, around 42% of them seen only once. Peripheral blood from each donor was collected in a volume of approximately 10 milliliters. The study isolated at least 6 million PBMCs from each sample. No fewer than 5.5 micrograms of total RNA were isolated from every sample. This clonotype was counted a few times.

The J gene is TRBJ1-5, the V gene TRBV29-1, with unresolved D. The sequence was collected from a human donor in good health. Sequenced sample: blood. CDR3 protein: CSVGLDGNQPQHF. As DNA, the CDR3 is TGCAGCGTTGGCCTTGACGGCAATCAGCCCCAGCATTTT.